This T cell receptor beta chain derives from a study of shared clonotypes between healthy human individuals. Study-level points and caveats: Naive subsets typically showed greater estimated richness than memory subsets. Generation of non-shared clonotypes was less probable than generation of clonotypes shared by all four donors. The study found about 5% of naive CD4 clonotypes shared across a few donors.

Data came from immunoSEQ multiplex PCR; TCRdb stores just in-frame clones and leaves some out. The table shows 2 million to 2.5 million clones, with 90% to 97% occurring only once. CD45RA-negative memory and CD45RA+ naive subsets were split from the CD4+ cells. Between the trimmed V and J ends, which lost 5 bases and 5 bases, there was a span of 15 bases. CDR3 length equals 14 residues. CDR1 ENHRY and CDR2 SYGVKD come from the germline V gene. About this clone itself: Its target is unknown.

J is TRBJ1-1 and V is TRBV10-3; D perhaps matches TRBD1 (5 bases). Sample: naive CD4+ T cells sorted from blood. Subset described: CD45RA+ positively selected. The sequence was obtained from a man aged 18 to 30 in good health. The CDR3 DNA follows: TGTGCCATCAGTCCGGGACCTGGGAAAACTGAAGCTTTCTTT. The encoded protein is CAISPGPGKTEAFF.